Listed below are T cell receptor beta chains from one sample, sequenced in a study of early T cells in non-severe SARS-CoV-2 infection. A single record per CDR3 protein comes from TCRdb applying MiXCR to the 5' RACE reads. The sample includes more than 90,000 distinct CDR3 sequences, less than 15% of them seen just once. The sample was whole blood. These receptors originate from an adult who was a healthcare worker with PCR-confirmed SARS-CoV-2 infection or an uninfected control (not recorded which). Each CDR3 is given with its conserved first and last residue. D genes are given only for firm matches. Where a row states a size, it is once, few, many or the class of an expanded clone; other rows omit it.

size,D,J,V,DNA,CDR3
.,TRBD2,TRBJ2-3,TRBV6-1,TGTGCCACCACCGGACTAGCGGGGGTAAGGACAGATACGCAGTATTTT,CATTGLAGVRTDTQYF
many,.,TRBJ2-2,TRBV12-5,TGTGCTAGTGGGCTAAGCACCGGGGAGCTGTTTTTT,CASGLSTGELFF
.,.,TRBJ1-5,TRBV28,TGTGCCAGCAGTTTAATGGGCGGAGCTCAGCCCCAGCATTTT,CASSLMGGAQPQHF
.,.,TRBJ2-7,TRBV5-5,TGTGCCAGCAGCTTGGGGCTAGGTTACGAGCAGTACTTC,CASSLGLGYEQYF
few,.,TRBJ2-1,TRBV4-1,TGCGCCAGCAGCCAAGTTGCGAGCTCCTACAATGAGCAGTTCTTC,CASSQVASSYNEQFF
many,.,TRBJ2-2,TRBV7-9,TGTGCCAGCAGCCCCCCAGGACTGATGAACACCGGGGAGCTGTTTTTT,CASSPPGLMNTGELFF
few,TRBD2,TRBJ2-3,TRBV5-4,TGTGCCAGCAGCTTGTTGGGCGGGGGGCCAGATACGCAGTATTTT,CASSLLGGGPDTQYF
many,.,TRBJ2-1,TRBV4-2,TGTGCCAGCAGCCAAGATTTGAGCGCCGACAATGAGCAGTTCTTC,CASSQDLSADNEQFF
few,TRBD2,TRBJ2-3,TRBV20-1,TGCAGCGCGGCCGGGACTAGCGGGGGTAGGACAGATACGCAGTATTTT,CSAAGTSGGRTDTQYF
.,TRBD2,TRBJ2-7,TRBV4-1,TGCGCCAGCAGCCAACGCGGACTAGCGGGGGCCTACGAGCAGTACTTC,CASSQRGLAGAYEQYF
many,TRBD1,TRBJ2-3,TRBV6-6,TGTGCCAGCAGCCCCCGGACAGGGGGTGCAGATACGCAGTATTTT,CASSPRTGGADTQYF
many,.,TRBJ1-2,TRBV15,TGTGCCACCAGCAGAGCATCCTCTACGTCTGGCTATGGCTACACCTTC,CATSRASSTSGYGYTF
many,TRBD1,TRBJ1-4,TRBV7-9,TGTGCCAGCAGCTCCTTCACAGGGGGCGCTTGGGAAAAACTGTTTTTT,CASSSFTGGAWEKLFF
many,TRBD1,TRBJ2-5,TRBV12-3/TRBV12-4,TGTGCCAGCAGTTTAGGTGGGACAGCCGGCGAGACCCAGTACTTC,CASSLGGTAGETQYF
.,.,TRBJ2-3,TRBV29-1,TGCAGCGTTACTGACACAGATACGCAGTATTTT,CSVTDTDTQYF
.,.,TRBJ2-3,TRBV9,TGTGCCAGCAGCGTATTTGGGGCAGATACGCAGTATTTT,CASSVFGADTQYF
.,.,TRBJ2-4,TRBV11-2,TGTGCCAGCAGCTCGATTAAGGATGGGATAGCCAAAAACATTCAGTACTTC,CASSSIKDGIAKNIQYF
few,.,TRBJ1-5,TRBV28,TGTGCCAGCAAACAGACTAGCAATCAGCCCCAGCATTTT,CASKQTSNQPQHF
.,.,TRBJ2-3,TRBV6-6,TGTGCCAGCAGCCCTCGTGGATCGACAGATACGCAGTATTTT,CASSPRGSTDTQYF
.,TRBD1,TRBJ1-2,TRBV5-1,TGCGCCAGCAGCTCCGGGACAGCTGGCTACACCTTC,CASSSGTAGYTF
few,.,TRBJ2-7,TRBV5-8,TGTGCCAGCAGCTTCGGCCGTTCCTACGAGCAGTACTTC,CASSFGRSYEQYF
few,.,TRBJ2-3,TRBV20-1,TGCAGTGCTAGAGATGGGCTAACTGTAGATGATACGCAGTATTTT,CSARDGLTVDDTQYF
few,TRBD1,TRBJ1-4,TRBV20-1,TGCAGTGCTAGCAACAGGGGTTCTAATGAAAAACTGTTTTTT,CSASNRGSNEKLFF
many,.,TRBJ2-7,TRBV20-1,TGCAGTGCTAGCAGAGGGGTGGCGGCGTCCTACGAGCAGTACTTC,CSASRGVAASYEQYF
.,.,TRBJ2-5,TRBV27,TGTGCCAGCAGTTTATCCGGTGGAGTGGGGACCCGGTACTTC,CASSLSGGVGTRYF
few,.,TRBJ1-5,TRBV10-3,TGTGCCATGAGATCCCTGGGCAATCAGCCCCAGCATTTT,CAMRSLGNQPQHF
many,.,TRBJ1-2,TRBV28,TGTGCCAGCAACCTACAGGCCCGGAGCTATGGCTACACCTTC,CASNLQARSYGYTF
.,.,TRBJ2-4,TRBV27,TGTGCCAGCAGTCCCCCACCCCGGCTCCCAAACATTCAGTACTTC,CASSPPPRLPNIQYF
many,.,TRBJ2-7,TRBV11-2,TGTGCCAGCAGCTTATCGACCCCTCTGGCAGGGGCCGGCGACGAGCAGTACTTC,CASSLSTPLAGAGDEQYF